This T cell receptor beta chain was sequenced in a study of cytomegalovirus exposure and HLA in healthy donors. In the PCR, 60 Vbeta and 13 Jbeta primers were used. Clones were sequenced by immunoSEQ multiplex PCR, and TCRdb holds only the in-frame ones, with some missing. In the table there are around 150,000 clones, about four fifths of which are singletons. The V and J ends lost 1 base and 2 bases respectively, with 11 bases between them. The CDR3 length is 15 residues. CDR1 is SGHVS and CDR2 is FNYEAQ in the germline V gene. Findings of the study overall: In most subjects, TCR beta sequences reportedly gave accurate predictions of HLA-A and HLA-B alleles. Specificity of a few CMV-associated chains for CMV antigens was verified in vitro.

Remarks on this clone: The antigen is undetermined.

The sample was PBMCs. The receptor's source is a man aged 25-45 years in good health. This chain uses TRBV7-6 with TRBJ1-2; D is undetermined. CDR3 bases: TGTGCCAGCAGCTTAGATCCGGGTGAGAACTATGGCTACACCTTC. Residues: CASSLDPGENYGYTF.